This TCR beta chain derives from a study of cytomegalovirus exposure and HLA in healthy donors. Researchers ran the PCR with 60 Vbeta and 13 Jbeta primers. TCRdb's table, derived via immunoSEQ multiplex PCR, lists solely in-frame clones and lacks some. The sample includes about 200,000 clones, about four fifths of them seen just once. This clone was counted only a few times. The antigen remains undetermined. Germline V gives CDR1 MDHEN, CDR2 SYDVKM. This CDR3 has 14 amino acids. The V end was cut by 3 bases, the J end by 7 bases, with 14 bases between. Findings and caveats of the study: Among the CMV-associated chains, three were confirmed in vitro as specific for CMV antigens.

The receptor was isolated from a woman aged 25 to 39 in good health and CMV-seropositive. This rearrangement joins TRBV28 to TRBJ2-3; D remains ambiguous. What was sequenced was PBMCs. CDR3 bases: TGTGCCAGCAGTTTGTCAGGTCCCGGAAATACGCAGTATTTT. The encoded protein is CASSLSGPGNTQYF.